Listed here are 32 T cell receptor beta chains from one sample, sequenced in a study of blood T cells in healthy people across ages. Sample-barcoded 5' priming and a J-beta primer mix drove a second PCR of 7 to 11 cycles. TCRdb re-analysed the 5' RACE reads in MiXCR, keeping a single row per CDR3 protein. The data hold about 1.8 million distinct CDR3 sequences, with 40% to 55% observed a single time. The specimen was blood. The origin of the receptors is a woman aged 40 to 50 in good health.

This chain links TRBV12-3 or TRBV12-4 with TRBJ2-7; D unresolved. The CDR3 spans 12 residues. Trimming removed 3 bases at V and 9 bases at J, with 12 bases between. CDR3 residues: CASSFSTGVQYF. DNA for the CDR3: TGTGCCAGCAGTTTCTCCACGGGCGTGCAGTACTTC.

This clonotype was detected only a few times. This chain joins TRBV6-5 and TRBJ2-5; D possibly matches TRBD1 or TRBD2 (5 bases each). CDR1 is MNHEY, CDR2 SVGAGI, per germline. The CDR3 has 12 residues. V gave up 6 bases and J gave up 5 bases, with 10 bases separating them. Here the CDR3 reads CASRNRRETQYF. Written as DNA, the CDR3 is TGTGCCAGCAGAAACAGGAGGGAGACCCAGTACTTC.

J is TRBJ1-2 and V is TRBV15; D possibly corresponds to TRBD1 (6 bases). With 0 bases removed from V and 4 bases from J, the gap between germline ends came to 18 bases. The germline gives CDR1 LNHNV, CDR2 YYDKDF (reference sequence). The CDR3 sequence is 17 residues long. The DNA of the CDR3 is TGTGCCACCAGCAGAGAGGGGGGGGCCACGGGCCTCTATGGCTACACCTTC. Translating it yields CATSREGGATGLYGYTF.

J is TRBJ2-5 and V is TRBV20-1, with a weak D call TRBD2 (6 bases). Germline CDR1 is DFQATT and CDR2 is SNEGSKA (reference sequence). The CDR3 is 17 residues long. Trimming stripped 0 bases from V and 0 bases from J, with 17 bases between. The DNA of the CDR3 is TGCAGTGCTAGAGATCCATTGTGGGGACTGAACCAAGAGACCCAGTACTTC. Translating it yields CSARDPLWGLNQETQYF.

The chain is built from TRBV13 and TRBJ2-5; D not certain. The V end lost 0 bases, the J end lost 4 bases, and 9 bases lay between the germline ends. Germline CDR1 reads PRHDT; CDR2 reads FYEKMQ (reference sequence). CDR3 length: 14 residues. CDR3 region: CASSLGDAPETQYF. CDR3 in DNA: TGTGCCAGCAGCTTAGGGGATGCACCAGAGACCCAGTACTTC.

The chain joins TRBV20-1 to TRBJ2-1; 8 bases map to TRBD1. CDR1 is DFQATT and CDR2 is SNEGSKA in the germline V gene (reference sequence). Trimming cost V 1 base and J 6 bases; bases outside gene matches: 5. CDR3 length: 14 amino acids. The CDR3 is CSARAGQAFNEQFF. CDR3 DNA sequence: TGCAGTGCTAGAGCGGGACAGGCCTTCAATGAGCAGTTCTTC.

The V gene is TRBV7-2, the J gene TRBJ1-3; 7 nucleotides align to TRBD1. This CDR3 has 15 residues. Germline V gene lookup returns CDR1 SGHTA and CDR2 FQGNSA. J lost 4 bases, V lost 6 bases, and 9 bases had no gene match. CDR3 residues: CASSPQGLTGNTIYF. The CDR3 DNA sequence: TGTGCCAGCAGTCCACAGGGGTTAACCGGAAACACCATATATTTT.

The chain links TRBV21-1 to TRBJ2-3; the D call TRBD1 from the table was never checked on the DNA. TRBV21-1 is a pseudogene segment. CDR3 size: 15 residues. The CDR3 DNA sequence: TGTGCCAGCAGCAAGCAGGGACGGGGGACAGATACGCAGTATTTT. Amino acids: CASSKQGRGTDTQYF.

This chain connects TRBV9 to TRBJ1-2, with 7 nucleotides matching TRBD1. Germline V gene sequence: CDR1 SGDLS, CDR2 YYNGEE. The CDR3 runs to 13 residues. Losses at the gene ends were 2 bases for V and 7 bases for J; bases not matched to a gene: 5. The CDR3, as DNA: TGTGCCAGCAGCGTCGACAGGGTCGGTGGCTACACCTTC. Translation: CASSVDRVGGYTF.

The rearrangement joins TRBV4-1 to TRBJ2-7, with 10 bases that match TRBD1. The DNA end favors TRBJ2-5, so the J call may be wrong. In germline, CDR1 is MGHRA, CDR2 YSYEKL. CDR3 length equals 17 residues. CDR3 residues: CASSQANPGQGTGTQYF. The CDR3, as DNA: TGCGCCAGCAGCCAAGCTAATCCGGGACAGGGGACAGGGACCCAGTACTTC.

About this clonotype itself: A single base separates this from a much larger clone, so it may be a read error. The chain links TRBV4-1 to TRBJ2-1; D remains unclear. The CDR3 consists of 15 residues. Germline CDR1 reads MGHRA; CDR2 reads YSYEKL. The ends were cut back, 1 base at V and 4 bases at J, with 11 bases in the middle. The CDR3 is CASSQAAGDYNEQFF. The CDR3 nucleotides read TGCGCCAGCAGCCAAGCAGCTGGTGATTACAATGAGCAGTTCTTC.

This clonotype has a handful of counts. The chain carries TRBV7-2 and TRBJ2-3, with TRBD2 identical over 12 bases. The J segment lost 2 bases and the V segment lost 5 bases, leaving 14 bases of the junction unmatched. The CDR3 is 19 amino acids. Germline V CDR1 and CDR2: SGHTA, FQGNSA. The CDR3 sequence: CASSRQLAGGPSVTDTQYF. CDR3 DNA: TGTGCCAGCAGCCGCCAGCTAGCGGGGGGGCCCTCTGTCACAGATACGCAGTATTTT.

In its sample, this clonotype was seen once. The chain joins TRBV6-5 to TRBJ2-2; 9 positions agree with TRBD2. Germline trimming cut 8 bases from V and 14 bases from J; bases unmatched to any gene: 15. This CDR3 is built from 14 residues. In germline, CDR1 is MNHEY, CDR2 SVGAGI. Here the CDR3 reads CASRGSGGPTNLFF. CDR3 nucleotide sequence: TGTGCCAGCCGGGGTAGCGGGGGCCCGACCAACCTGTTTTTT.

This clonotype was seen just once. This chain links TRBV5-1 with TRBJ2-3; 8 nucleotides match TRBD1. V lost 3 bases and J lost 1; bases outside the gene matches: 7. Germline V gene lookup returns CDR1 SGHRS and CDR2 YFSETQ. The CDR3 has 16 amino acids. The CDR3 nucleotides read TGCGCCAGCAGCTCTCTACAGGGGGGAGGCACAGATACGCAGTATTTT. Its protein product is CASSSLQGGGTDTQYF.

This chain links TRBV27 with TRBJ1-5, with D unresolved. CDR1 is MNHEY and CDR2 is SMNVEV in the germline V gene (reference sequence). V was pared by 9 bases and J by 0 bases, with 12 bases between. The CDR3 is made up of 14 amino acids. This CDR3 reads CARKQTRSNQPQHF. As DNA, the CDR3 is TGTGCCAGAAAACAGACGCGTAGCAATCAGCCCCAGCATTTT.

V and J are TRBV18 and TRBJ2-5; no clear D gene. This CDR3 region has 13 residues. V shed 2 bases and J shed 5 bases, with 9 bases lying between them. Germline V gene lookup returns CDR1 KGHSH and CDR2 LQKENI. CDR3 region: CASSPEQVETQYF. CDR3 DNA sequence: TGTGCCAGCTCACCAGAGCAGGTTGAGACCCAGTACTTC.

This clonotype was picked up one time. The chain couples TRBV7-9 to TRBJ2-1; no clear D. The CDR3 consists of 16 residues. Germline V gene sequence: CDR1 SEHNR, CDR2 FQNEAQ (reference sequence). Trimming took 4 bases from V and 10 from J, leaving 23 bases between them. The CDR3 sequence is CASSSASCAPSMEQFF. CDR3 coding DNA: TGTGCCAGCAGCTCCGCCTCTTGCGCCCCCTCCATGGAGCAGTTCTTC.

For the CDR3, the DNA is TGTGCCAGCAGTTTAGGACAGGGAAGGGAATTCGGCTACACCTTC. Translating gives CASSLGQGREFGYTF. The chain carries TRBV28 and TRBJ1-2; 8 bases match TRBD1. V lost 2 bases to trimming and J lost 8 bases; unmatched junction nucleotides: 10. Germline CDR1 reads MDHEN; CDR2 reads SYDVKM. The CDR3 loop spans 15 amino acids.

This clonotype has only a few counts. The gene calls are TRBV12-3 or TRBV12-4 and TRBJ2-5; 14 nucleotides match TRBD2. Trimming took 0 bases from V and 4 from J; bases not matched to a gene: 10. CDR3 length: 19 residues. This CDR3 reads CASSLATGTSGGRGETQYF. The CDR3 DNA reads as TGTGCCAGCAGTTTAGCCACAGGGACTAGCGGGGGAAGAGGAGAGACCCAGTACTTC.

This clonotype has a handful of counts. V gene TRBV12-3 or TRBV12-4 combines with J gene TRBJ1-6; 10 nucleotides agree with TRBD1. This CDR3 is built from 15 residues. J gave up 7 bases and V 7 bases, and 7 bases lay outside the gene matches. CDR3 sequence (DNA): TGTGCCAGCACCCTGACAGGGGGCACGAATTCACCCCTCCACTTT. The encoded protein is CASTLTGGTNSPLHF.

V usage is TRBV6-6 and J usage is TRBJ2-5, with D possibly being TRBD1 (6 bases). This CDR3 contains 17 residues. The germline V and J ends were trimmed by 1 base and 1 base, with 16 bases remaining between them. Per germline, CDR1 MNHNY and CDR2 SVGAGI (reference sequence). The CDR3: CASSYFRPGDAQETQYF. CDR3 in DNA: TGTGCCAGCAGTTACTTTCGGCCAGGGGACGCCCAAGAGACCCAGTACTTC.

J is TRBJ2-3 and V is TRBV12-3 or TRBV12-4; 12 bases agree with TRBD1. This CDR3 comprises 17 residues. After removal of 5 bases from V and 5 bases from J, the junction contained 11 bases not matched to a gene. The chain's CDR3 is CASSRSGTGGRLDTQYF. The CDR3 DNA sequence: TGTGCCAGCAGTAGATCCGGGACAGGGGGCCGTTTAGATACGCAGTATTTT.

The gene calls are TRBV6-2 or TRBV6-3 and TRBJ2-7, with TRBD1 matching 10 bases. The CDR3 runs 15 residues. CDR1 and CDR2 (germline): MNHEY, SVGEGT. Germline trimming cut 11 bases from V and 2 bases from J; bases unmatched to any gene: 12. In DNA form, the CDR3 reads TGTGCCGGCTCCCCCGGGACAGGGGTAGCCTACGAGCAGTACTTC. Encoded protein: CAGSPGTGVAYEQYF.

The J gene is TRBJ2-1, the V gene TRBV12-3 or TRBV12-4; 13 nucleotides match TRBD2. Trimming at V came to 1 base and at J to 4 bases, leaving 7 bases not matched to a gene. The CDR3 length is 18 residues. The CDR3 spells CASSLGTSGGWIYNEQFF. The CDR3 coding sequence is TGTGCCAGCAGTTTAGGGACTAGCGGGGGCTGGATTTACAATGAGCAGTTCTTC.

In its sample, this clonotype was seen once. The chain combines TRBV7-2 with TRBJ2-5; possible D gene TRBD2, 5 bases. The germline CDR1 and CDR2 sequences are SGHTA and FQGNSA. The CDR3 is 16 residues long. V dropped 1 base and J dropped 2 bases, with 14 bases sitting between them. For the CDR3, the DNA is TGTGCCAGCAGCTTAGGCTGGGCTAGCCGACAAGAGACCCAGTACTTC. Its protein product is CASSLGWASRQETQYF.

Here the CDR3 reads CASRTLSTGVHNYGYTF. The CDR3 DNA is TGTGCCAGCAGGACCCTCTCGACAGGGGTCCACAATTATGGCTACACCTTC. The chain joins TRBV27 to TRBJ1-2; 8 nucleotides agree with TRBD1. Germline V lookup: CDR1 MNHEY, CDR2 SMNVEV (reference sequence). The junction had 17 bases not matched to a gene; V was cut back by 6 bases and J by 5 bases. The CDR3 totals 17 residues.

V gene TRBV20-1 combines with J gene TRBJ2-1; 7 nucleotides agree with TRBD2. The CDR3 has 16 residues. CDR1 and CDR2 (germline): DFQATT, SNEGSKA (reference sequence). The CDR3 DNA reads TGCAGCACTGGGCGGGGGTTTGAGCCCGCGGGGGATGAGCAGTTCTTC. Its translation is CSTGRGFEPAGDEQFF.

This clonotype was found a few times. This chain links TRBV27 with TRBJ2-3; D perhaps matches TRBD2 (5 bases). Trimming shortened V by 7 bases and J by 8 bases, and 13 bases separated the two germline ends. Germline assignment: CDR1 MNHEY and CDR2 SMNVEV (reference sequence). The CDR3 sequence is 12 residues long. CDR3 in amino acids: CASNDAGGTQYF. The CDR3 coding sequence is TGTGCCAGCAATGACGCGGGCGGTACGCAGTATTTT.

The J gene is TRBJ2-1, the V gene TRBV29-1; no reliable D call. V lost 4 bases, J lost 0 bases, and 10 bases lay in between. CDR3 length: 14 residues. Germline V gives CDR1 SQVTM, CDR2 ANQGSEA. The CDR3 loop reads CSVVVGSSYNEQFF. The CDR3 nucleotides are TGCAGCGTTGTTGTGGGTAGCTCCTACAATGAGCAGTTCTTC.

With respect to this clonotype: A much larger clone differs by one base, so this may be a read error. The V gene is TRBV7-2, the J gene TRBJ2-6; no clear D. CDR1 is SGHTA and CDR2 is FQGNSA in the germline V gene. The CDR3 is 14 residues long. This chain's CDR3 is CASSPLTGVNVLTF. The CDR3 DNA reads TGTGCCAGCAGCCCCCTAACTGGGGTCAACGTCCTGACTTTC. Complete variable domain (other parts from reference TRBV7-2 and TRBJ2-6): GAGVSQSPSNKVTEKGKDVELRCDPISGHTALYWYRQSLGQGLEFLIYFQGNSAPDKSGLPSDRFSAERTGGSVSTLTIQRTQQEDSAVYLCASSPLTGVNVLTFGAGSRLTVL.

In its sample, this clonotype was seen a few times. This sequence joins TRBV3-1 and TRBJ2-5; TRBD2 matches at 8 bases. Germline V lookup: CDR1 LGHDT, CDR2 YNNKEL (reference sequence). The CDR3 is 14 residues long. With V trimmed by 4 bases and J by 5 bases, 6 bases remained unmatched. In DNA form, the CDR3 reads TGTGCCAGCAGCCCGACTAGCGCCGCGGAGACCCAGTACTTC. This gives the protein CASSPTSAAETQYF.

The chain is built from TRBV11-2 and TRBJ2-7, with 13 bases lining up with TRBD2. The length of the CDR3 is 18 residues. The germline gives CDR1 SGHAT, CDR2 FQNNGV. The J segment lost 1 base and the V segment lost 5 bases, leaving 11 bases of the junction unmatched. Here the CDR3 reads CASSRYGTSGARSYEQYF. CDR3 sequence (DNA): TGTGCCAGCAGCCGATACGGGACTAGCGGGGCGAGATCCTACGAGCAGTACTTC.